Following are 24 T cell receptor beta chains from one sample sequenced in a study of beta chain features in type 1 diabetes. Sequenced material consisted of expressed TCRB transcripts (all of the isolated RNA was reverse transcribed). The data were produced by immunoSEQ multiplex PCR, yet TCRdb's version contains in-frame clones alone and is incomplete. The data contain roughly 170,000 clones, around 13% of them singletons. Sequenced sample: central memory CD4+ T cells from blood. The receptors here all came from a woman under 30 in good health.

Only a few counts were recorded for this clone. V usage is TRBV7-3 and J usage is TRBJ1-2; D not certain. V was shortened by 6 bases and J by 0 bases, with 8 bases between the two germline ends. The CDR3 spans 13 residues. Germline V CDR1 and CDR2: SGHTA, FQGTGA. For the CDR3, the DNA is TGTGCCAGCAGTTCGTTCCCTAACTATGGCTACACCTTC. Its protein product is CASSSFPNYGYTF. The variable domain in full, with the rest retrieved from reference TRBV7-3 and TRBJ1-2, is GAGVSQTPSNKVTEKGKYVELRCDPISGHTALYWYRQSLGQGPEFLIYFQGTGAADDSGLPNDRFFAVRPEGSVSTLKIQRTERGDSAVYLCASSSFPNYGYTFGSGTRLTVV.

This clone was observed a few times. The chain has TRBV9 and TRBJ2-3; TRBD2 might be the D (5 bases). Trimming took off 3 bases at V and 6 bases at J, with 17 bases between the two ends. Germline CDR1 reads SGDLS; CDR2 reads YYNGEE. This CDR3 spans 15 amino acids. This CDR3 reads CASSALAIRADTQYF. DNA of the CDR3: TGTGCCAGCAGCGCCTTAGCGATCCGAGCCGATACGCAGTATTTT.

In this sample, this clone turned up a few times. The gene calls are TRBV5-4 and TRBJ2-2, with D tentatively TRBD2 (5 bases). Germline V gives CDR1 SGHNT, CDR2 YYREEE (reference sequence). The CDR3 is made up of 15 amino acids. V was cut by 1 base and J by 1 base, with 8 bases left in between. CDR3 DNA: TGTGCCAGCAGCTTGAAGCGGAAGAACACCGGGGAGCTGTTTTTT. Translated: CASSLKRKNTGELFF.

CDR3 amino acids: CASRGSLGAASTDTQYF. CDR3 DNA: TGCGCCAGCAGGGGTAGCCTGGGAGCGGCCAGCACAGATACGCAGTATTTT. The gene calls are TRBV10-2 and TRBJ2-3; D is possibly TRBD2 (5 bases). Between the trimmed V and J ends, which lost 6 bases and 0 bases, there was a span of 19 bases. The CDR3 loop spans 17 amino acids. Per germline, CDR1 WSHSY and CDR2 SAAADI.

This clone has only a few counts. J is TRBJ1-3 and V is TRBV11-2; tentatively, D is TRBD1 (5 bases). Germline V CDR1 and CDR2: SGHAT, FQNNGV. The V and J ends lost 6 bases and 1 base respectively, with 10 bases between them. CDR3 length: 14 residues. CDR3 residues: CASRLGGSGNTIYF. Written as DNA, the CDR3 is TGTGCCAGCAGACTCGGGGGATCTGGAAACACCATATATTTT.

The rearrangement links TRBV7-2 to TRBJ2-1; 12 nucleotides align to TRBD2. Per the germline V gene, CDR1 is SGHTA and CDR2 is FQGNSA. This CDR3 is built from 17 residues. V gave up 7 bases and J gave up 6 bases; unmatched junction bases: 13. The CDR3 region has the DNA TGTGCCAGCACCTCGACCCCGGGACTAGCGGGTAGCAATGAGCAGTTCTTC. Protein sequence: CASTSTPGLAGSNEQFF.

This clone has only a few counts. The chain links TRBV18 to TRBJ1-5; 9 nucleotides align to TRBD1. The CDR3 runs 15 residues. After removal of 3 bases from V and 3 bases from J, the junction contained 3 bases not matched to a gene. Germline V gene data show CDR1 as KGHSH and CDR2 as LQKENI. CDR3 bases: TGTGCCAGCTCACCCACAGGGGGCCTCAATCAGCCCCAGCATTTT. As protein: CASSPTGGLNQPQHF.

The chain employs TRBV6-1 and TRBJ2-5, with TRBD1 identical over 7 bases. Germline loops: CDR1 MNHNS, CDR2 SASEGT. V was pared by 5 bases and J by 4 bases, with 4 bases of the junction left unmatched. The CDR3 consists of 13 residues. Written as DNA, the CDR3 is TGTGCCAGCAGTCAGAACAGGGGAGAGACCCAGTACTTC. This gives the protein CASSQNRGETQYF.

This clone was detected a few times. The genes are TRBV5-1 and TRBJ2-3; D possibly corresponds to TRBD1 (5 bases). The length of the CDR3 is 16 residues. Between the trimmed V and J ends, which lost 3 bases and 4 bases, there was a span of 18 bases. CDR1 and CDR2 from the germline V gene are SGHRS and YFSETQ. The CDR3 DNA is TGCGCCAGCAGCTCAAAACTATCATCAGGGCCAGATACGCAGTATTTT. It encodes CASSSKLSSGPDTQYF.

The chain employs TRBV4-1 and TRBJ2-7; 7 bases agree with TRBD2. Germline V gene data show CDR1 as MGHRA and CDR2 as YSYEKL. J gave up 2 bases and V 2 bases, and 12 bases lay outside the gene matches. The length of the CDR3 is 17 residues. In DNA, the CDR3 is TGCGCCAGCAGCCAACGGACCGGCTCAGGGAGGGCCTACGAGCAGTACTTC. Amino acid sequence: CASSQRTGSGRAYEQYF.

The V call is TRBV30, the J call TRBJ2-7; 8 positions match TRBD1. CDR1 and CDR2 (germline): GTSNPN, SVGIG (reference sequence). CDR3 length equals 14 residues. The V gene end was trimmed by 1 base and the J gene end by 7 bases; junction bases not matched to a gene: 9. The CDR3 reads CAWSAGTGLGEQYF. The DNA of the CDR3 is TGTGCCTGGAGTGCAGGGACAGGCCTAGGGGAGCAGTACTTC.

This clone was seen a few times. The chain couples TRBV30 to TRBJ1-2; D gene uncertain. V was shortened by 3 bases and J by 1 base, with 12 bases between the two germline ends. The germline V gene has CDR1 GTSNPN and CDR2 SVGIG (reference sequence). The CDR3 spans 14 residues. The CDR3 DNA follows: TGTGCCTGGAGCTTCGGGAGTTATAACTATGGCTACACCTTC. Encoded protein: CAWSFGSYNYGYTF.

This clone was found a few times. The chain combines TRBV7-8 with TRBJ1-5, with 7 bases matching TRBD1. This CDR3 comprises 13 residues. J lost 7 bases, V lost 4 bases, and 4 bases had no gene match. Germline CDR1 is SGHVS and CDR2 is FQNEAQ. The CDR3 bases are TGTGCCAGCAGCTACACAGGGGACCAGCCCCAGCATTTT. Translated, it gives CASSYTGDQPQHF.

Comments on this clone: Additional DNA sequences in this sample encode the identical CDR3. The chain is built from TRBV29-1 and TRBJ2-2; 9 bases agree with TRBD1. V lost 4 bases to trimming and J lost 5 bases; unmatched junction nucleotides: 5. CDR3 length equals 14 residues. Per germline, CDR1 SQVTM and CDR2 ANQGSEA. This CDR3 is CSVGGQGRTGELFF. CDR3 nucleotide sequence: TGCAGCGTTGGAGGACAGGGGAGAACCGGGGAGCTGTTTTTT.

The rearrangement links TRBV5-1 to TRBJ2-1; D remains unclear. CDR3 length: 12 residues. The germline V gene has CDR1 SGHRS and CDR2 YFSETQ. V was pared by 4 bases and J by 8 bases, with 10 bases between. This CDR3 is CASSVSSHEQFF. The CDR3 DNA sequence: TGCGCCAGCAGCGTAAGTAGCCATGAGCAGTTCTTC.

There are a few counts of this clone. The rearrangement uses TRBV2 and TRBJ1-5; D gene uncertain. Trimming removed 7 bases from V and 3 bases from J, with 10 bases in between. Germline lookup yields CDR1 SNHLY and CDR2 FYNNEI. The CDR3 has 13 amino acids. The CDR3 nucleotides are TGTGCCAGCACGTCCCTTAACAATCAGCCCCAGCATTTT. This encodes CASTSLNNQPQHF.

The J gene is TRBJ2-3, the V gene TRBV4-1; D call uncertain. V was shortened by 1 base and J by 0 bases, with 5 bases between the two germline ends. The germline V gene has CDR1 MGHRA and CDR2 YSYEKL. CDR3 size: 14 residues. The CDR3 bases are TGCGCCAGCAGCCAAGTAACTAGCACAGATACGCAGTATTTT. The encoded protein is CASSQVTSTDTQYF.

This clone was observed a handful of times. The gene calls are TRBV6-1 and TRBJ1-1; no definite D call. The CDR3 spans 13 residues. The germline V gene encodes CDR1 MNHNS and CDR2 SASEGT. The germline V and J ends were trimmed by 11 bases and 3 bases, with 16 bases remaining between them. The CDR3 loop is CACHEVADTEAFF. The CDR3 DNA is TGTGCCTGCCACGAGGTAGCGGACACTGAAGCTTTCTTT.

This clone turned up a few times. The V call is TRBV7-8, the J call TRBJ1-2, with 9 positions matching TRBD1. Germline V CDR1 and CDR2: SGHVS, FQNEAQ. This CDR3 is built from 15 residues. J lost 7 bases, V lost 5 bases, and 11 bases had no gene match. For the CDR3, the DNA is TGTGCCAGCAGCCTGACAGGGGGAACTTCTGGTGGCTACACCTTC. This encodes CASSLTGGTSGGYTF.

This clone appeared a few times. This chain links TRBV7-3 with TRBJ2-3, with TRBD2 identical over 9 bases. The J segment lost 6 bases and the V segment lost 0 bases, leaving 7 bases of the junction unmatched. The CDR3 length is 16 residues. Germline V gene sequence: CDR1 SGHTA, CDR2 FQGTGA. The CDR3 sequence: CASSLTPLAGIDTQYF. The CDR3 coding sequence is TGTGCCAGCAGCTTAACGCCCCTAGCGGGAATTGATACGCAGTATTTT.

The chain carries TRBV29-1 and TRBJ2-1, with no clear D. The CDR3 spans 12 residues. The germline CDR1 and CDR2 sequences are SQVTM and ANQGSEA. The V end was cut by 6 bases, the J end by 1 base, with 7 bases between. The CDR3 DNA sequence: TGCAGCGTGAGGCCGTCCTACAATGAGCAGTTCTTC. Protein sequence: CSVRPSYNEQFF.

This clone occurred many times. The chain links TRBV18 to TRBJ2-6, with 7 bases lining up with TRBD1. Germline assignment: CDR1 KGHSH and CDR2 LQKENI. J gave up 0 bases and V 7 bases, and 12 bases lay outside the gene matches. The CDR3 contains 18 residues. The CDR3 region has the DNA TGTGCCAGCTACCGGACAGGAACTAAATACTCTGGGGCCAACGTCCTGACTTTC. Protein: CASYRTGTKYSGANVLTF.

V gene TRBV5-7 combines with J gene TRBJ2-2, with 7 positions matching TRBD1. TRBV5-7 is designated an ORF whose function remains uncertain. CDR3 length: 15 residues. V lost 8 bases, J lost 1 base, and 8 bases stayed unmatched. CDR3 residues: CASPLTGRNTGELFF. CDR3 nucleotides: TGTGCCAGTCCCCTGACAGGGAGGAACACCGGGGAGCTGTTTTTT.

The chain is built from TRBV2 and TRBJ2-1; tentative D call: TRBD2 (6 bases). The CDR3 is 15 amino acids. From germline, CDR1 is SNHLY and CDR2 FYNNEI. The V end was cut by 6 bases, the J end by 6 bases, with 18 bases between. CDR3 sequence reads: CASRAAGPTSNEQFF. The CDR3 DNA follows: TGTGCCAGCAGGGCAGCGGGTCCGACGTCCAATGAGCAGTTCTTC.